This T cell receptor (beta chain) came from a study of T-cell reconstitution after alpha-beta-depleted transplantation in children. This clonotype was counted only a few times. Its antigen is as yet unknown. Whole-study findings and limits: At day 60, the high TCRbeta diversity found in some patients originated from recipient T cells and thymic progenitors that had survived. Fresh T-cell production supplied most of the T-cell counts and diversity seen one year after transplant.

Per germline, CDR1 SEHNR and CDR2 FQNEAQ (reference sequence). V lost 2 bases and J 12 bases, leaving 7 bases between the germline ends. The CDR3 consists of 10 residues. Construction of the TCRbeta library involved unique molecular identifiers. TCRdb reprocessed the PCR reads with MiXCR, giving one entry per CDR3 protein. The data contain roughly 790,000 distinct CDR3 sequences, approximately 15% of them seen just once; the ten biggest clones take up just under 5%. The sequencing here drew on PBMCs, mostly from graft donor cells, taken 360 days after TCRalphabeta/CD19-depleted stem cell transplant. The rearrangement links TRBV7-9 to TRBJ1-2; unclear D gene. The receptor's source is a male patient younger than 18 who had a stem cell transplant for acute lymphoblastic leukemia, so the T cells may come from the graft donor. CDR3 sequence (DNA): TGTGCCAGCAGCTTAAACCGTAACACCTTC. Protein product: CASSLNRNTF.